Listed here is a single T cell receptor beta chain. These data are taken from a study of blood T cell repertoires in COVID-19. Study context: Donors in the United States, Italy and Spain gave samples during acute or convalescent COVID-19. T cells, B-cell-depleted T cells, or PBMCs provided the cDNA or gDNA that served as material.

Trimming removed 4 bases from V and 0 bases from J, with 17 bases in between. CDR1 is SGHRS and CDR2 is YFSETQ in the germline V gene. CDR3 length: 17 residues. In the source study's methods: Estimated nucleated cell counts came from reference gene primer amplification. Clones were read by immunoSEQ multiplex PCR, and TCRdb kept only the in-frame ones, dropping some. V and J calls and clone size follow that table, whereas D and trimming were derived from the DNA. This repertoire shows about 87,000 clones, around 90% found once; its top ten account for approximately 5%. The chain joins TRBV5-1 to TRBJ1-3, with D possibly TRBD1 on 6 matching bases. The sequence came from a woman aged 80 or over with acute or convalescent COVID-19. The sample was peripheral blood. CDR3 protein: CASSQNRDTNSGNTIYF. The CDR3 DNA reads TGCGCCAGCAGCCAAAACCGGGACACCAACTCTGGAAACACCATATATTTT.